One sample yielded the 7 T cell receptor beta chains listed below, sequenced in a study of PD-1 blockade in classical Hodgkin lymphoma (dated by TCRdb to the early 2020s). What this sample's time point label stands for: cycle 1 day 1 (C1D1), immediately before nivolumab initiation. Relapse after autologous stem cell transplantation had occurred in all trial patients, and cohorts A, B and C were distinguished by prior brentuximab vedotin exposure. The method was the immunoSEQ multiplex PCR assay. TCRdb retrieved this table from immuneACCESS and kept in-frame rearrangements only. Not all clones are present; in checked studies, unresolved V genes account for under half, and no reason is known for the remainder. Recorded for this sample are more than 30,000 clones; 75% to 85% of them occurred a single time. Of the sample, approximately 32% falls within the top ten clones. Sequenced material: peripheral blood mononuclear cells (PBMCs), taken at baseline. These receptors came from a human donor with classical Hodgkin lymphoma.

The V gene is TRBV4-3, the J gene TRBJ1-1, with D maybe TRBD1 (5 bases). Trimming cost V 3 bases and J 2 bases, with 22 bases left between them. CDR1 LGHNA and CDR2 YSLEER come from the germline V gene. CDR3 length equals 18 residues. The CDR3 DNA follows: TGCGCCAGCAGCCAGGGGGGGACGTTTGGGACCCATAACACTGAAGCTTTCTTT. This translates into CASSQGGTFGTHNTEAFF.

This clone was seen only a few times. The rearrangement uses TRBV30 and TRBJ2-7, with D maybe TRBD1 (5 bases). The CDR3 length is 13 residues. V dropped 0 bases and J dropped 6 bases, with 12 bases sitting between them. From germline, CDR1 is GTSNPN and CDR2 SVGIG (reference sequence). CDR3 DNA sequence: TGTGCCTGGAGTGTAGACAGTCCCGGCGAGCAGTACTTC. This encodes CAWSVDSPGEQYF.

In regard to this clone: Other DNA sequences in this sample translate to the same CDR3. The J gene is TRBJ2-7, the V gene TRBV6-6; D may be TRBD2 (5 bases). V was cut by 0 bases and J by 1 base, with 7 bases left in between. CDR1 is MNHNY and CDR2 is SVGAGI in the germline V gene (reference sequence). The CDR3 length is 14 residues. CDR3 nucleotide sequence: TGTGCCAGCAGTTACTCTGGCGGGTCCTACGAGCAGTACTTC. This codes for CASSYSGGSYEQYF.

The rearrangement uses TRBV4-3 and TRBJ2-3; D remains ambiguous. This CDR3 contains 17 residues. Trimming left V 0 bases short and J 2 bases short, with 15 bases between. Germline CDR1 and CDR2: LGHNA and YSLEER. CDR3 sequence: CASSQDLAVVTTDTQYF. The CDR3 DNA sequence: TGCGCCAGCAGCCAAGATTTGGCGGTAGTAACCACAGATACGCAGTATTTT.

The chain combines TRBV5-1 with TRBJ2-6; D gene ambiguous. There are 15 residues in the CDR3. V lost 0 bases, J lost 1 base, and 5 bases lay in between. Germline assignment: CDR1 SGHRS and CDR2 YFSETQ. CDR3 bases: TGCGCCAGCAGCTTGGAAGTTTCTGGGGCCAACGTCCTGACTTTC. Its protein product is CASSLEVSGANVLTF.

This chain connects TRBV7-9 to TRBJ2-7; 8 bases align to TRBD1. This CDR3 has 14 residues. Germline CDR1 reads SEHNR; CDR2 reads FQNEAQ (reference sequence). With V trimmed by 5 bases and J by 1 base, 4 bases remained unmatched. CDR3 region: CASSGRTGSYEQYF. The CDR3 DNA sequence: TGTGCCAGCAGCGGGCGGACAGGGTCCTACGAGCAGTACTTC. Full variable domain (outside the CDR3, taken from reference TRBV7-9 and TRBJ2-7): DTGVSQNPRHKITKRGQNVTFRCDPISEHNRLYWYRQTLGQGPEFLTYFQNEAQLEKSRLLSDRFSAERPKGSFSTLEIQRTEQGDSAMYLCASSGRTGSYEQYFGPGTRLTVT.

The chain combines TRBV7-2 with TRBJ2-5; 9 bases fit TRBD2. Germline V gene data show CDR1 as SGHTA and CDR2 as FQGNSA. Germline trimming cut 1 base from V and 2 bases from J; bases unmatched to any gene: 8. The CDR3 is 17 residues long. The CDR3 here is CASSLVSAGGLQETQYF. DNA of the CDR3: TGTGCCAGCAGCTTAGTATCAGCGGGGGGTCTTCAAGAGACCCAGTACTTC.